The 7 T cell receptor beta chains in this list originate from one sample, sequenced in a study of immune evolution from preneoplasia to lung adenocarcinoma. The data were produced by immunoSEQ multiplex PCR, yet TCRdb's version contains in-frame clones alone and is incomplete. Of 10,000 or so clones in the sample, over 65% were seen once. Sequencing used FFPE lung adenocarcinoma in situ tissue. These receptors were collected from a person aged 55-79 years with lung adenocarcinoma.

This clone showed up just a few times. The J gene is TRBJ2-7, the V gene TRBV4-2; 9 positions agree with TRBD1. The CDR3 covers 14 residues. Losses at the gene ends were 4 bases for V and 0 bases for J; bases not matched to a gene: 1. CDR1 and CDR2 from the germline V gene are LGHNA and YNFKEQ. CDR3 residues: CASSPDRGSYEQYF. In nucleotides, the CDR3 is TGTGCCAGCAGCCCGGACAGGGGCTCCTACGAGCAGTACTTC.

The rearrangement uses TRBV19 and TRBJ1-6; D call uncertain. There are 14 residues in the CDR3. V lost 1 base and J 7 bases, leaving 8 bases between the germline ends. Germline loops: CDR1 LNHDA, CDR2 SQIVND (reference sequence). The CDR3: CASSIVRENSPLHF. Written as DNA, the CDR3 is TGTGCCAGTAGTATAGTCCGGGAAAATTCACCCCTCCACTTT.

This clone came up once. The rearrangement links TRBV12-5 to TRBJ2-3, with TRBD1 matching over 7 bases. V shed 1 base, J shed 4 bases, and the junction held 5 bases outside the gene matches. Germline CDR1 and CDR2: LGHNT and FRNRAP. This CDR3 has 15 amino acids. This CDR3 is CASGLGTGVADTQYF. As DNA, the CDR3 is TGTGCTAGTGGTTTGGGTACAGGGGTCGCAGATACGCAGTATTTT.

The chain joins TRBV7-2 to TRBJ2-4, with 8 bases fitting TRBD1. Germline V lookup: CDR1 SGHTA, CDR2 FQGNSA. V lost 1 base, J lost 7 bases, and 3 bases stayed unmatched. This CDR3 comprises 14 residues. CDR3 sequence: CASSLGQGWNIQYF. DNA for the CDR3: TGTGCCAGCAGCTTAGGACAGGGGTGGAACATTCAGTACTTC.

Of note for this clone: An end of the junction differs from the germline gene, which may be a read error. The rearrangement joins TRBV25-1 to TRBJ2-7; TRBD1 agrees at 10 bases. Per germline, CDR1 MGHDK and CDR2 SYGVNS. The CDR3 extends over 14 amino acids. CDR3 bases: TGTGCCAGTAGTGGGACAGGGGAAGTATACGAGCAGTACTTC. Translating gives CASSGTGEVYEQYF.

The chain is built from TRBV5-1 and TRBJ1-2; D gene ambiguous. Germline assignment: CDR1 SGHRS and CDR2 YFSETQ. Trimming cost V 4 bases and J 4 bases, with 17 bases left between them. This CDR3 spans 15 amino acids. The CDR3 loop reads CASSVEVPEFYGYTF. CDR3 sequence (DNA): TGCGCCAGCAGCGTGGAAGTCCCCGAATTCTATGGCTACACCTTC.

In this sample, this clone turned up a few times. V is TRBV19 and J is TRBJ2-7, with 10 bases fitting TRBD1. CDR1 is LNHDA, CDR2 SQIVND, per germline (reference sequence). The CDR3 is 15 residues long. V dropped 3 bases and J dropped 3; count of bases not matched to a gene: 5. The CDR3 reads CASSMRDRGGYEQYF. For the CDR3, the DNA is TGTGCCAGTAGTATGCGGGACAGGGGAGGCTACGAGCAGTACTTC.